The 18 T cell receptor beta chains given below trace back to one sample, sequenced in a study of T-cell memory formation after mild COVID-19. TCRdb called the 5' RACE reads again in MiXCR, with one record for every CDR3 protein. The data contain 410,000 or so distinct CDR3 sequences, less than 25% of them singletons. The sample taken for sequencing was PBMCs or a T cell subset sorted from them (not recorded which). All receptors derive from an adult woman who had mild COVID-19 (a few samples of this study predate the infection). Cell type and time point are not known.

This clonotype was detected a few times. The rearrangement uses TRBV18 and TRBJ1-3; TRBD1 matches 7 bases. The junction had 7 bases not matched to a gene; V was cut back by 6 bases and J by 2 bases. Germline-derived CDR1 and CDR2 are KGHSH and LQKENI. The CDR3 loop spans 15 amino acids. The CDR3 spells CASSISQGAGNTIYF. The DNA of the CDR3 is TGTGCCAGCTCGATATCCCAGGGGGCTGGAAACACCATATATTTT. Together with reference TRBV18 and TRBJ1-3, the CDR3 gives the full variable domain: NAGVMQNPRHLVRRRGQEARLRCSPMKGHSHVYWYRQLPEEGLKFMVYLQKENIIDESGMPKERFSAEFPKEGPSILRIQQVVRGDSAAYFCASSISQGAGNTIYFGEGSWLTVV.

This rearrangement joins TRBV6-6 to TRBJ1-1; D perhaps matches TRBD1 (6 bases). Germline CDR1 and CDR2: MNHNY and SVGAGI (reference sequence). Trimming pared 3 bases from V and 1 base from J, leaving 9 bases between. The CDR3 totals 14 residues. CDR3 residues: CASSYDRKNTEAFF. The CDR3, as DNA: TGTGCCAGCAGTTATGACAGGAAGAACACTGAAGCTTTCTTT.

In this sample, this clonotype turned up once. This chain uses TRBV23-1 with TRBJ2-1, with TRBD1 matching 9 bases. TRBV23-1 is filed as an ORF, its function uncertain. The CDR3 has 15 amino acids. V dropped 2 bases and J dropped 13; count of bases not matched to a gene: 12. CDR3: CASSQQQGQGLFQFF. CDR3 coding DNA: TGCGCCAGCAGTCAACAGCAGGGACAGGGACTCTTCCAGTTCTTC.

This clonotype appeared a few times. The rearrangement links TRBV18 to TRBJ2-2, with 9 bases identical to TRBD2. The CDR3 runs to 15 residues. V shed 6 bases, J shed 4 bases, and the junction held 6 bases outside the gene matches. The germline V gene has CDR1 KGHSH and CDR2 LQKENI. The CDR3: CASSRDSGSTGELFF. For the CDR3, the DNA is TGTGCCAGCTCCCGGGATAGCGGGAGCACCGGGGAGCTGTTTTTT. Based on the CDR3 plus reference TRBV18 and TRBJ2-2, the full variable domain is NAGVMQNPRHLVRRRGQEARLRCSPMKGHSHVYWYRQLPEEGLKFMVYLQKENIIDESGMPKERFSAEFPKEGPSILRIQQVVRGDSAAYFCASSRDSGSTGELFFGEGSRLTVL.

This clonotype was found a few times. The V call is TRBV7-6, the J call TRBJ2-7; 9 bases are a match to TRBD1. This CDR3 has 16 amino acids. Germline values: CDR1 SGHVS, CDR2 FNYEAQ. With 5 bases clipped from V and 2 bases from J, the junction kept 10 bases outside the gene matches. Written as DNA, the CDR3 is TGTGCCAGCAGCCCCGGAGAGGGACAGGGTACCTACGAGCAGTACTTC. It specifies CASSPGEGQGTYEQYF.

This clonotype was seen a few times. The chain combines TRBV2 with TRBJ2-5, with D perhaps being TRBD1 or TRBD2 (5 bases each). V shed 8 bases and J shed 2 bases, with 15 bases lying between them. The CDR3 extends over 14 amino acids. The germline CDR1 and CDR2 sequences are SNHLY and FYNNEI. The CDR3 DNA reads TGTGCCAGCGGAGACGAGGGGCGACAAGAGACCCAGTACTTC. The encoded protein is CASGDEGRQETQYF. The full variable domain, its missing parts supplied by reference TRBV2 and TRBJ2-5, is EPEVTQTPSHQVTQMGQEVILRCVPISNHLYFYWYRQILGQKVEFLVSFYNNEISEKSEIFDDQFSVERPDGSNFTLKIRSTKLEDSAMYFCASGDEGRQETQYFGPGTRLLVL.

This clonotype was recorded many times. The gene calls are TRBV24-1 and TRBJ2-1; D may match TRBD1 or TRBD2 (6 bases each). V lost 8 bases to trimming and J lost 2 bases, with 9 bases between them. The CDR3 has 13 amino acids. The germline V gene encodes CDR1 KGHDR and CDR2 SFDVKD. CDR3 nucleotide sequence: TGTGCCACCAAGGGGGGCACCTACAATGAGCAGTTCTTC. Translation gives CATKGGTYNEQFF.

This clonotype was seen more than once but under ten times. The chain has TRBV4-1 and TRBJ1-3; 7 bases are a match to TRBD1. Trimming removed 3 bases from V and 4 bases from J; junction bases left unmatched: 6. Germline V gives CDR1 MGHRA, CDR2 YSYEKL. This CDR3 region has 15 residues. CDR3 region: CASSQQTGSGNTIYF. CDR3 nucleotide sequence: TGCGCCAGCAGCCAGCAGACAGGGTCCGGAAACACCATATATTTT.

This clonotype has only a few counts. CDR3: CASSVDRTGDTDTQYF. The DNA of the CDR3 is TGTGCCAGCAGCGTAGATAGGACAGGCGACACAGATACGCAGTATTTT. This chain links TRBV9 with TRBJ2-3; TRBD1 matches at 7 bases. Germline CDR1 reads SGDLS; CDR2 reads YYNGEE. Losses at the gene ends were 0 bases for V and 2 bases for J; bases not matched to a gene: 6. This CDR3 comprises 16 residues. Full variable domain (rest looked up from reference TRBV9 and TRBJ2-3): DSGVTQTPKHLITATGQRVTLRCSPRSGDLSVYWYQQSLDQGLQFLIQYYNGEERAKGNILERFSAQQFPDLHSELNLSSLELGDSALYFCASSVDRTGDTDTQYFGPGTRLTVL.

This chain links TRBV12-3 or TRBV12-4 with TRBJ1-3; the D gene is possibly TRBD1 (5 bases). The CDR3 covers 16 residues. Trimming took off 6 bases at V and 0 bases at J, with 15 bases between the two ends. The CDR3: CASRAPGRSSGNTIYF. In nucleotides, the CDR3 is TGTGCCAGCAGGGCCCCGGGGCGAAGCTCTGGAAACACCATATATTTT.

The chain combines TRBV20-1 with TRBJ2-7; 8 positions match TRBD2. Germline trimming cut 0 bases from V and 6 bases from J; bases unmatched to any gene: 16. CDR1 and CDR2 from the germline V gene are DFQATT and SNEGSKA (reference sequence). This CDR3 has 17 residues. The CDR3 DNA is TGCAGTGCTAGAGACCCCTTCCTACCGGGGGGGTTTGTCGAGCAGTACTTC. Translated, it gives CSARDPFLPGGFVEQYF.

The CDR3 reads CASRPAQGQGAKSTEAFF. As DNA, the CDR3 is TGTGCCAGCAGGCCCGCGCAGGGACAGGGGGCGAAGAGCACTGAAGCTTTCTTT. The chain joins TRBV25-1 to TRBJ1-1, with 12 bases that match TRBD1. Germline V CDR1 and CDR2: MGHDK, SYGVNS. Unmatched junction bases numbered 15, after V lost 6 bases and J lost 4 bases. The CDR3 runs 18 residues.

J is TRBJ2-1 and V is TRBV6-5; possible D gene TRBD2, 5 bases. Trimming took off 5 bases at V and 4 bases at J, with 30 bases between the two ends. This CDR3 is built from 20 residues. The germline gives CDR1 MNHEY, CDR2 SVGAGI. CDR3 in DNA: TGTGCCAGCAGTAGCCTGCCCGTATATGCCAACGATAAGCGGTACAATGAGCAGTTCTTC. Protein sequence: CASSSLPVYANDKRYNEQFF.

This clonotype was observed a few times. The chain has TRBV25-1 and TRBJ2-3; TRBD2 might be the D (6 bases). The V end was cut by 3 bases, the J end by 1 base, with 11 bases between. Germline assignment: CDR1 MGHDK and CDR2 SYGVNS. This CDR3 comprises 15 residues. CDR3 in DNA: TGTGCCAGCAGTGACCTGGGGGGAGGCACAGATACGCAGTATTTT. Translated: CASSDLGGGTDTQYF.

V gene TRBV5-4 combines with J gene TRBJ2-2; 10 bases fit TRBD2. Per germline, CDR1 SGHNT and CDR2 YYREEE (reference sequence). Trimming removed 0 bases from V and 7 bases from J; junction bases left unmatched: 9. This CDR3 has 17 amino acids. In DNA, the CDR3 is TGTGCCAGCAGCTTGGTCGCTCTAGCGGGAGCGATCGGGGAGCTGTTTTTT. It yields the protein CASSLVALAGAIGELFF.

This clonotype was seen a few times. The rearrangement links TRBV9 to TRBJ1-1; 7 nucleotides match TRBD1. V dropped 4 bases and J dropped 2; count of bases not matched to a gene: 11. The CDR3 sequence is 16 residues long. From germline, CDR1 is SGDLS and CDR2 YYNGEE. In DNA form, the CDR3 reads TGTGCCAGCAGCCCCTTAAAGACAGGGATAAACACTGAAGCTTTCTTT. It codes for CASSPLKTGINTEAFF.

This clonotype has more than one count but fewer than ten. The chain joins TRBV7-3 to TRBJ1-2; D may be TRBD1 (5 bases). The V gene's germline CDR1 is SGHTA and CDR2 FQGTGA. CDR3 length: 13 amino acids. Trimming removed 5 bases at V and 8 bases at J, with 15 bases between. The CDR3 region is CASSEQVFSGYTF. The CDR3 DNA sequence: TGTGCCAGCAGCGAACAGGTTTTTAGCGGCTACACCTTC.

The chain couples TRBV19 to TRBJ2-5; tentative D call: TRBD1 (6 bases). Germline V gene sequence: CDR1 LNHDA, CDR2 SQIVND (reference sequence). CDR3 length equals 14 residues. V lost 4 bases, J lost 3 bases, and 12 bases lay in between. The CDR3 loop reads CASSTLGQKETQYF. CDR3 nucleotide sequence: TGTGCCAGTAGTACCCTCGGACAGAAAGAGACCCAGTACTTC.